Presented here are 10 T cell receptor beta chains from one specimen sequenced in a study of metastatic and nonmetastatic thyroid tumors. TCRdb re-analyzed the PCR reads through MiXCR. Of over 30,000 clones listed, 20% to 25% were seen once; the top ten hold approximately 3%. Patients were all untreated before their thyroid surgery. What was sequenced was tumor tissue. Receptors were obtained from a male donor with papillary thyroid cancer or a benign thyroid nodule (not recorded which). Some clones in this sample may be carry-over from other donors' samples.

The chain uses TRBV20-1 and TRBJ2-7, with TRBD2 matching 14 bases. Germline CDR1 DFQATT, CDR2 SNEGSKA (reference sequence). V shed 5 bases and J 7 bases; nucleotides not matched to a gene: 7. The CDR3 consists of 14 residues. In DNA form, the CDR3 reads TGCAGTGCTCCCGGGACTAGCGGGAGAGGTGAGCAGTACTTC. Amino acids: CSAPGTSGRGEQYF.

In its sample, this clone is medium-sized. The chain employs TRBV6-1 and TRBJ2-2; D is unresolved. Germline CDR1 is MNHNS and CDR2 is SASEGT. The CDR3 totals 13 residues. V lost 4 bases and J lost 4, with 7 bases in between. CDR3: CASSGWVTGELFF. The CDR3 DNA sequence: TGTGCCAGCAGTGGGTGGGTCACCGGGGAGCTGTTTTTT.

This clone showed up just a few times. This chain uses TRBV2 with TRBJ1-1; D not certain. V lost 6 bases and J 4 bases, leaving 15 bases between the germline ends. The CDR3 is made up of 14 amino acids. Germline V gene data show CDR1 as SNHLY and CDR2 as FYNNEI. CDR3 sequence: CASRRDIGGTEAFF. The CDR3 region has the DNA TGTGCCAGCAGGCGCGACATCGGAGGCACTGAAGCTTTCTTT.

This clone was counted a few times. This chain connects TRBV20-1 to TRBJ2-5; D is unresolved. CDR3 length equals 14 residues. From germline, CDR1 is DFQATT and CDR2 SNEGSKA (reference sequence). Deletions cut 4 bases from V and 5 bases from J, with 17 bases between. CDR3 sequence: CSAIAAFVTETQYF. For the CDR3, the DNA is TGCAGTGCTATTGCGGCGTTTGTGACGGAGACCCAGTACTTC.

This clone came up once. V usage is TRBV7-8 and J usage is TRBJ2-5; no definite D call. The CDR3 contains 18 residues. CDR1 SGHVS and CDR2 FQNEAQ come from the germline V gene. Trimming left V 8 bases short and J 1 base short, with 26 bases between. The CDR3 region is CASSSPPSLLLPQETQYF. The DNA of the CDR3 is TGTGCCAGCTCGTCCCCCCCCAGCCTCCTACTCCCCCAAGAGACCCAGTACTTC.

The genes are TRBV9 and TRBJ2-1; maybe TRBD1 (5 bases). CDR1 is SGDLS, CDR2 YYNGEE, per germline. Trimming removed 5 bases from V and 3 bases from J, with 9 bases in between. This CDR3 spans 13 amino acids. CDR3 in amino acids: CASSIRGYNEQFF. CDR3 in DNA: TGTGCCAGCAGTATTAGGGGCTACAATGAGCAGTTCTTC.

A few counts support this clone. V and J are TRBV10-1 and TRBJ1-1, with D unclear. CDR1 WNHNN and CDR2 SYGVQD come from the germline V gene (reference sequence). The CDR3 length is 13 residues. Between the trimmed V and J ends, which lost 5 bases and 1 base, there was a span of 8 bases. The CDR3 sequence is CASSLTQNTEAFF. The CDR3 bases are TGCGCCAGCAGTCTGACACAGAACACTGAAGCTTTCTTT.

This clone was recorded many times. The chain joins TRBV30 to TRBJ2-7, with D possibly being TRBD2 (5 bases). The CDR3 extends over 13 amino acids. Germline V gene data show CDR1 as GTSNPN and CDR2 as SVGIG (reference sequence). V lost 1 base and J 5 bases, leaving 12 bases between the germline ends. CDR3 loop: CAWSEGTGNEQYF. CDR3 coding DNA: TGTGCCTGGAGTGAGGGCACCGGGAACGAGCAGTACTTC.

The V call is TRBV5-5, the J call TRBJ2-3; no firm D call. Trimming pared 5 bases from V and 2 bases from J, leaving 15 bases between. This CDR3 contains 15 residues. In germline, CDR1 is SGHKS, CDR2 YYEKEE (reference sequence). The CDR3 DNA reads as TGTGCCAGCAGGGCTTTGGGATCCAACACAGATACGCAGTATTTT. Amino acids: CASRALGSNTDTQYF.

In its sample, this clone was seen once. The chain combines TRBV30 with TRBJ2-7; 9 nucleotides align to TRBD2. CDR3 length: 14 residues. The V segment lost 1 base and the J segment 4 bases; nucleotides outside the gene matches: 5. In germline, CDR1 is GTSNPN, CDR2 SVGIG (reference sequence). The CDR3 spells CAWSAVAGVYEQYF. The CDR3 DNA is TGTGCCTGGAGTGCCGTAGCGGGAGTGTACGAGCAGTACTTC.